A single TCR beta chain is shown here with its context. Its antigen is as yet unknown. This sample is drawn from a study of cytomegalovirus exposure and HLA in healthy donors. General study results and limits: Under in vitro conditions, a few CMV-associated chains were confirmed as specific for CMV antigens. A later analysis found TCR association rates differed by HLA locus, highest for DRB1 and lowest for HLA-C. CMV serostatus was the only immune exposure information that was available.

This CDR3 comprises 18 residues. Germline loops: CDR1 SGDLS, CDR2 YYNGEE. Germline trimming cut 0 bases from V and 7 bases from J; bases unmatched to any gene: 13. PCR used 60 Vbeta primers and 13 Jbeta primers. Clones were sequenced by immunoSEQ multiplex PCR, and TCRdb holds only the in-frame ones, with some missing. This table has about 170,000 clones, 70% to 80% appearing once. The V gene is TRBV9, the J gene TRBJ2-1; 10 nucleotides line up with TRBD2. This TCR was recovered from a female donor in good health and CMV-seronegative. Specimen: PBMCs. CDR3 in DNA: TGTGCCAGCAGCGTAGCTCCTGCTCAGAGCGGGAGGGTAAATGAGCAGTTCTTC. Amino acids: CASSVAPAQSGRVNEQFF. The full variable domain, with the rest looked up from reference TRBV9 and TRBJ2-1, is DSGVTQTPKHLITATGQRVTLRCSPRSGDLSVYWYQQSLDQGLQFLIQYYNGEERAKGNILERFSAQQFPDLHSELNLSSLELGDSALYFCASSVAPAQSGRVNEQFFGPGTRLTVL.